These 17 T cell receptor beta chains came from one sample sequenced in a study of cytomegalovirus exposure and HLA in healthy donors. With 60 Vbeta and 13 Jbeta primers, the PCR was carried out. Sequencing was performed with immunoSEQ multiplex PCR; in TCRdb, only in-frame clones are kept and a portion is missing. The sample has some 35,000 clones; around 53% are singletons. What was sequenced was PBMCs. These receptors came from a woman between 35 and 50 years old in good health and CMV-seropositive.

This chain connects TRBV14 to TRBJ2-1, with D possibly matching TRBD2 (5 bases). The ends were cut back, 0 bases at V and 0 bases at J, with 15 bases in the middle. Germline V lookup: CDR1 SGHDN, CDR2 FVKESK. CDR3 length: 18 residues. CDR3 in amino acids: CASSQDRRTGSSYNEQFF. The CDR3 DNA follows: TGTGCCAGCAGCCAAGACAGGAGGACTGGAAGCTCCTACAATGAGCAGTTCTTC. The variable domain in full, with the rest retrieved from reference TRBV14 and TRBJ2-1, is EAGVTQFPSHSVIEKGQTVTLRCDPISGHDNLYWYRRVMGKEIKFLLHFVKESKQDESGMPNNRFLAERTGGTYSTLKVQPAELEDSGVYFCASSQDRRTGSSYNEQFFGPGTRLTVL.

The rearrangement joins TRBV4-2 to TRBJ2-7, with 8 bases lining up with TRBD2. Trimming at V came to 2 bases and at J to 2 bases, leaving 5 bases not matched to a gene. The germline V gene has CDR1 LGHNA and CDR2 YNFKEQ. The length of the CDR3 is 15 residues. CDR3 sequence reads: CASSQRAGAAYEQYF. The CDR3 DNA reads as TGTGCCAGCAGCCAACGAGCGGGGGCCGCCTACGAGCAGTACTTC.

This chain joins TRBV5-3 and TRBJ1-5, with D unresolved. TRBV5-3 is noted as an ORF with a role that remains uncertain. The CDR3 has 16 residues. Trimming took 3 bases from V and 4 from J, leaving 17 bases between them. The chain's CDR3 is CARSCCLQPDNQPQHF. The CDR3 DNA reads as TGTGCCAGAAGCTGCTGCCTACAGCCCGATAATCAGCCCCAGCATTTT.

The chain is built from TRBV7-2 and TRBJ2-3, with D possibly TRBD2 on 7 matching bases. With 10 bases removed from V and 4 bases from J, the gap between germline ends came to 18 bases. Germline V gene data show CDR1 as SGHTA and CDR2 as FQGNSA. This CDR3 has 14 residues. The DNA for the CDR3 is TGTGCCAACAGTCTCGGGGGGCCCCCAGATACGCAGTATTTT. This codes for CANSLGGPPDTQYF.

The chain recombines TRBV6-4 with TRBJ2-3; 9 bases line up with TRBD2. The CDR3 contains 16 residues. Germline CDR1 MRHNA, CDR2 SNTAGT. Trimming took 3 bases from V and 6 from J; bases not matched to a gene: 10. CDR3 residues: CASSELSAGGPDTQYF. The CDR3 bases are TGTGCCAGCAGTGAGCTTTCCGCGGGGGGGCCGGATACGCAGTATTTT.

This clone came up a few times. The chain recombines TRBV14 with TRBJ2-1, with D perhaps matching TRBD2 (7 bases). Germline V gene lookup returns CDR1 SGHDN and CDR2 FVKESK. The V gene lost 4 bases and the J gene lost 1 base, with 14 bases spanning the gap. This CDR3 comprises 16 residues. This CDR3 is CASSPGGLNSYNEQFF. DNA of the CDR3: TGTGCCAGCAGCCCCGGGGGGCTTAATTCCTACAATGAGCAGTTCTTC. The full variable domain, with the rest looked up from reference TRBV14 and TRBJ2-1, is EAGVTQFPSHSVIEKGQTVTLRCDPISGHDNLYWYRRVMGKEIKFLLHFVKESKQDESGMPNNRFLAERTGGTYSTLKVQPAELEDSGVYFCASSPGGLNSYNEQFFGPGTRLTVL.

V usage is TRBV28 and J usage is TRBJ1-5; D may be TRBD1 (5 bases). Trimming pared 3 bases from V and 7 bases from J, leaving 16 bases between. CDR1 is MDHEN, CDR2 SYDVKM, per germline. There are 15 residues in the CDR3. The CDR3 is CASSLGSGYRQPQHF. In DNA, the CDR3 is TGTGCCAGCAGTTTGGGTTCAGGGTATAGACAGCCCCAGCATTTT.

This rearrangement joins TRBV5-6 to TRBJ2-3; D remains ambiguous. V was cut by 0 bases and J by 4 bases, with 6 bases left in between. Germline values: CDR1 SGHDT, CDR2 YYEEEE. This CDR3 is built from 13 residues. CDR3 amino acids: CASSLGPADTQYF. DNA of the CDR3: TGTGCCAGCAGCTTGGGGCCAGCAGATACGCAGTATTTT. Full variable domain (outside the CDR3, taken from reference TRBV5-6 and TRBJ2-3): DAGVTQSPTHLIKTRGQQVTLRCSPKSGHDTVSWYQQALGQGPQFIFQYYEEEERQRGNFPDRFSGHQFPNYSSELNVNALLLGDSALYLCASSLGPADTQYFGPGTRLTVL.

The chain uses TRBV19 and TRBJ1-5; 7 bases are shared with TRBD1. With V trimmed by 5 bases and J by 1 base, 5 bases remained unmatched. This CDR3 has 15 amino acids. Germline CDR1 and CDR2: LNHDA and SQIVND (reference sequence). This CDR3 is CASSFSGQSNQPQHF. CDR3 in DNA: TGTGCCAGTAGTTTTTCGGGACAGAGCAATCAGCCCCAGCATTTT. Full variable domain (outside the CDR3, taken from reference TRBV19 and TRBJ1-5): DGGITQSPKYLFRKEGQNVTLSCEQNLNHDAMYWYRQDPGQGLRLIYYSQIVNDFQKGDIAEGYSVSREKKESFPLTVTSAQKNPTAFYLCASSFSGQSNQPQHFGDGTRLSIL.

This clone was counted a single time. CDR3 sequence (DNA): TGTGCCAGCGGTGGAGTGGTGGCGCGTGAGCAGTTCTTC. Protein sequence: CASGGVVAREQFF. The chain employs TRBV7-2 and TRBJ2-1, with no clear D. This CDR3 is built from 13 residues. Germline V gene sequence: CDR1 SGHTA, CDR2 FQGNSA. Trimming shortened V by 8 bases and J by 9 bases, and 17 bases separated the two germline ends.

The rearrangement uses TRBV28 and TRBJ2-7; TRBD1 aligns across 12 bases. The CDR3 spans 14 residues. V lost 3 bases and J lost 9; bases outside the gene matches: 6. Germline lookup yields CDR1 MDHEN and CDR2 SYDVKM. The CDR3 spells CASSLGQGARRQYF. The CDR3 coding sequence is TGTGCCAGCAGTTTGGGACAGGGGGCTAGAAGGCAGTACTTC.

This clone has just a few counts. This chain uses TRBV4-3 with TRBJ2-3; 9 bases line up with TRBD2. The trim removed 4 bases at V and 2 bases at J, leaving 7 bases unmatched. This CDR3 spans 16 amino acids. The germline CDR1 and CDR2 sequences are LGHNA and YSLEER. Written as DNA, the CDR3 is TGCGCCAGCAGCCCCCTGGGCGGGGGGGCCACAGATACGCAGTATTTT. Translation: CASSPLGGGATDTQYF.

The rearrangement joins TRBV6-5 to TRBJ1-2; 12 bases are shared with TRBD1. The CDR3 runs to 15 residues. Losses at the gene ends were 5 bases for V and 5 bases for J; bases not matched to a gene: 6. In germline, CDR1 is MNHEY, CDR2 SVGAGI. CDR3 nucleotides: TGTGCCAGCAGTACCGGGACAGGGGGCGATTATGGCTACACCTTC. Translation gives CASSTGTGGDYGYTF.

The chain links TRBV11-2 to TRBJ2-1; D uncertain. The CDR3 is 12 residues long. Trimming shortened V by 4 bases and J by 7 bases, and 8 bases separated the two germline ends. Per the germline V gene, CDR1 is SGHAT and CDR2 is FQNNGV. CDR3 loop: CASSYLMNEQFF. DNA of the CDR3: TGTGCCAGCAGCTATCTTATGAATGAGCAGTTCTTC.

The CDR3 sequence is CASSQGTSGRTDTQYF. The CDR3 coding sequence is TGTGCCAGCAGCCAAGGAACTAGCGGGCGCACAGATACGCAGTATTTT. This chain joins TRBV4-2 and TRBJ2-3; 9 bases agree with TRBD2. The junction had 3 bases not matched to a gene; V was cut back by 1 base and J by 1 base. The CDR3 length is 16 residues. CDR1 is LGHNA, CDR2 YNFKEQ, per germline.

The gene calls are TRBV4-2 and TRBJ2-1; 15 bases fit TRBD2. CDR1 and CDR2 (germline): LGHNA, YNFKEQ. CDR3 size: 16 residues. After removal of 4 bases from V and 7 bases from J, the junction contained 5 bases not matched to a gene. The CDR3 region is CASSPGLAGGRNEQFF. For the CDR3, the DNA is TGTGCCAGCAGCCCCGGACTAGCGGGGGGGCGAAATGAGCAGTTCTTC.

J is TRBJ2-7 and V is TRBV6-1; a possible D gene is TRBD1 (6 bases). The germline CDR1 and CDR2 sequences are MNHNS and SASEGT. Between the trimmed V and J ends, which lost 10 bases and 3 bases, there was a span of 16 bases. The CDR3 consists of 13 residues. The CDR3 coding sequence is TGTGCCACAGGGGATCTAAGGCGCTACGAGCAGTACTTC. It yields the protein CATGDLRRYEQYF.